These 15 T cell receptor beta chains came from one sample sequenced in a study of OX40 agonist ivuxolimab in advanced cancers. Sequenced by immunoSEQ multiplex PCR; TCRdb stores in-frame clones only, minus some. The sample holds 15,000 to 20,000 clones, almost 85% seen once. Source: CD4+ or CD8+ T cells sorted from blood, taken in a trial of the OX40 agonist ivuxolimab. The receptors shown here come from an adult with an advanced solid tumor such as melanoma, head and neck, liver or kidney cancer.

The chain recombines TRBV11-2 with TRBJ2-7; the D call may be TRBD1 or TRBD2 (5 bases each). There are 15 residues in the CDR3. Germline V gives CDR1 SGHAT, CDR2 FQNNGV. V lost 5 bases and J lost 3, with 17 bases in between. Here the CDR3 DNA reads TGTGCCAGCAGCGCCGGCCGGGACGGAGACTACGAGCAGTACTTC. It encodes CASSAGRDGDYEQYF.

This chain connects TRBV29-1 to TRBJ2-2; perhaps TRBD2 as D (6 bases). Germline loops: CDR1 SQVTM, CDR2 ANQGSEA. V lost 6 bases to trimming and J lost 2 bases, with 10 bases between them. The CDR3 is 13 residues long. CDR3 DNA sequence: TGCAGCGTGGGGGACTTAAACACCGGGGAGCTGTTTTTT. Translation: CSVGDLNTGELFF.

This clone was seen a handful of times. The chain recombines TRBV7-2 with TRBJ2-7, with 7 bases matching TRBD1. The germline V gene has CDR1 SGHTA and CDR2 FQGNSA. This CDR3 comprises 17 residues. The V segment lost 5 bases and the J segment 4 bases; nucleotides outside the gene matches: 17. The CDR3 bases are TGTGCCAGCAGCGAGTTCGAAAGCCCCGGGACAGAATACGAGCAGTACTTC. Protein product: CASSEFESPGTEYEQYF.

This clone is termed medium-sized. V is TRBV5-1 and J is TRBJ1-6; D gene ambiguous. Germline V gene sequence: CDR1 SGHRS, CDR2 YFSETQ. V lost 2 bases and J 0 bases, leaving 15 bases between the germline ends. CDR3 length: 18 amino acids. The CDR3 DNA sequence: TGCGCCAGCAGCTTTTCCAGCGTTAAGAGCTCCTATAATTCACCCCTCCACTTT. The encoded protein is CASSFSSVKSSYNSPLHF.

The J gene is TRBJ2-7, the V gene TRBV4-1; D gene ambiguous. V gave up 0 bases and J gave up 2 bases, with 8 bases separating them. Per the germline V gene, CDR1 is MGHRA and CDR2 is YSYEKL. The CDR3 length is 14 residues. Here the CDR3 reads CASSQEDTAYEQYF. CDR3 nucleotides: TGCGCCAGCAGCCAAGAAGACACCGCCTACGAGCAGTACTTC.

The chain recombines TRBV11-2 with TRBJ2-7, with D perhaps matching TRBD1 or TRBD2 (5 bases each). Deletions cut 2 bases from V and 2 bases from J, with 10 bases between. The CDR3 covers 14 residues. Germline V CDR1 and CDR2: SGHAT, FQNNGV. The CDR3 protein is CASSLRDGAYEQYF. CDR3 sequence (DNA): TGTGCCAGCAGCTTAAGGGACGGAGCCTACGAGCAGTACTTC.

This chain links TRBV19 with TRBJ2-7; TRBD1 matches at 12 bases. This CDR3 region has 14 residues. After removal of 5 bases from V and 7 bases from J, the junction contained 6 bases not matched to a gene. Germline lookup yields CDR1 LNHDA and CDR2 SQIVND (reference sequence). The CDR3 protein is CASSPGQGAGEQYF. Written as DNA, the CDR3 is TGTGCCAGTAGTCCGGGACAGGGGGCAGGGGAGCAGTACTTC. Based on the CDR3 plus reference TRBV19 and TRBJ2-7, the full variable domain is DGGITQSPKYLFRKEGQNVTLSCEQNLNHDAMYWYRQDPGQGLRLIYYSQIVNDFQKGDIAEGYSVSREKKESFPLTVTSAQKNPTAFYLCASSPGQGAGEQYFGPGTRLTVT.

In DNA form, the CDR3 reads TGTGCCAGCAGCCCGAGAATGAGTTACGAGCAGTACTTC. Protein product: CASSPRMSYEQYF. The chain links TRBV7-9 to TRBJ2-7, with unresolved D. The CDR3 has 13 residues. CDR1 is SEHNR and CDR2 is FQNEAQ in the germline V gene (reference sequence). The ends were cut back, 5 bases at V and 4 bases at J, with 12 bases in the middle.

The chain carries TRBV4-3 and TRBJ2-3; weak D call: TRBD2 (5 bases). Trimming took off 1 base at V and 4 bases at J, with 15 bases between the two ends. Looked up from germline, CDR1 is LGHNA and CDR2 is YSLEER. The CDR3 has 16 residues. The CDR3: CASSQGTGTGADTQYF. Written as DNA, the CDR3 is TGCGCCAGCAGCCAAGGGACGGGAACCGGGGCAGATACGCAGTATTTT.

This chain joins TRBV6-6 and TRBJ2-5, with D perhaps matching TRBD1 or TRBD2 (5 bases each). The better agreement between TRBJ2-7 and the DNA end casts doubt on the J call. Per the germline V gene, CDR1 is MNHNY and CDR2 is SVGAGI (reference sequence). The CDR3 totals 13 residues. The CDR3 region is CASFEGSSYEQYF. CDR3 bases: TGTGCCAGCTTCGAGGGGAGCTCCTACGAGCAGTACTTC.

The chain couples TRBV4-1 to TRBJ1-2, with TRBD1 matching over 10 bases. Germline CDR1 reads MGHRA; CDR2 reads YSYEKL. V was clipped by 0 bases and J by 3 bases; unmatched bases: 4. The CDR3 is 16 residues long. The CDR3 DNA reads TGCGCCAGCAGCCAAGACAGGACAGGGGGGTACTATGGCTACACCTTC. Protein sequence: CASSQDRTGGYYGYTF.

This clone has just one count. V is TRBV6-5 and J is TRBJ2-7, with a tentative D call TRBD2 (6 bases). The CDR3 runs to 15 residues. V lost 0 bases, J lost 5 bases, and 14 bases lay in between. The V gene's germline CDR1 is MNHEY and CDR2 SVGAGI. The chain's CDR3 is CASSYSGRELDEQYF. The CDR3 nucleotides are TGTGCCAGCAGTTACTCGGGTCGGGAGCTCGACGAGCAGTACTTC.

The CDR3 reads CASSSVRSYEQYF. DNA of the CDR3: TGTGCCAGCAGTTCGGTCAGATCCTACGAGCAGTACTTC. The J gene is TRBJ2-7, the V gene TRBV28; no clear D gene. V gave up 4 bases and J gave up 1 base, with 8 bases separating them. CDR1 is MDHEN, CDR2 SYDVKM, per germline. The CDR3 consists of 13 residues.

This clone was observed a single time. The V gene is TRBV9, the J gene TRBJ2-7, with D tentatively TRBD1 or TRBD2 (5 bases each). The CDR3 has 14 amino acids. Per the germline V gene, CDR1 is SGDLS and CDR2 is YYNGEE. V was clipped by 4 bases and J by 7 bases, with 18 bases between them. The chain's CDR3 is CASSNHGGPTEQYF. The CDR3, as DNA: TGTGCCAGCAGCAACCATGGGGGACCCACGGAGCAGTACTTC.

In this sample, this clone turned up a few times. V gene TRBV27 combines with J gene TRBJ2-6; tentatively, D is TRBD1 (5 bases). The V and J ends lost 6 bases and 3 bases respectively, with 6 bases between them. CDR1 is MNHEY and CDR2 is SMNVEV in the germline V gene (reference sequence). The CDR3 extends over 13 amino acids. The CDR3 spells CASRGLGANVLTF. CDR3 DNA: TGTGCCAGCAGGGGGCTTGGGGCCAACGTCCTGACTTTC. Full variable domain (outside the CDR3, taken from reference TRBV27 and TRBJ2-6): EAQVTQNPRYLITVTGKKLTVTCSQNMNHEYMSWYRQDPGLGLRQIYYSMNVEVTDKGDVPEGYKVSRKEKRNFPLILESPSPNQTSLYFCASRGLGANVLTFGAGSRLTVL.